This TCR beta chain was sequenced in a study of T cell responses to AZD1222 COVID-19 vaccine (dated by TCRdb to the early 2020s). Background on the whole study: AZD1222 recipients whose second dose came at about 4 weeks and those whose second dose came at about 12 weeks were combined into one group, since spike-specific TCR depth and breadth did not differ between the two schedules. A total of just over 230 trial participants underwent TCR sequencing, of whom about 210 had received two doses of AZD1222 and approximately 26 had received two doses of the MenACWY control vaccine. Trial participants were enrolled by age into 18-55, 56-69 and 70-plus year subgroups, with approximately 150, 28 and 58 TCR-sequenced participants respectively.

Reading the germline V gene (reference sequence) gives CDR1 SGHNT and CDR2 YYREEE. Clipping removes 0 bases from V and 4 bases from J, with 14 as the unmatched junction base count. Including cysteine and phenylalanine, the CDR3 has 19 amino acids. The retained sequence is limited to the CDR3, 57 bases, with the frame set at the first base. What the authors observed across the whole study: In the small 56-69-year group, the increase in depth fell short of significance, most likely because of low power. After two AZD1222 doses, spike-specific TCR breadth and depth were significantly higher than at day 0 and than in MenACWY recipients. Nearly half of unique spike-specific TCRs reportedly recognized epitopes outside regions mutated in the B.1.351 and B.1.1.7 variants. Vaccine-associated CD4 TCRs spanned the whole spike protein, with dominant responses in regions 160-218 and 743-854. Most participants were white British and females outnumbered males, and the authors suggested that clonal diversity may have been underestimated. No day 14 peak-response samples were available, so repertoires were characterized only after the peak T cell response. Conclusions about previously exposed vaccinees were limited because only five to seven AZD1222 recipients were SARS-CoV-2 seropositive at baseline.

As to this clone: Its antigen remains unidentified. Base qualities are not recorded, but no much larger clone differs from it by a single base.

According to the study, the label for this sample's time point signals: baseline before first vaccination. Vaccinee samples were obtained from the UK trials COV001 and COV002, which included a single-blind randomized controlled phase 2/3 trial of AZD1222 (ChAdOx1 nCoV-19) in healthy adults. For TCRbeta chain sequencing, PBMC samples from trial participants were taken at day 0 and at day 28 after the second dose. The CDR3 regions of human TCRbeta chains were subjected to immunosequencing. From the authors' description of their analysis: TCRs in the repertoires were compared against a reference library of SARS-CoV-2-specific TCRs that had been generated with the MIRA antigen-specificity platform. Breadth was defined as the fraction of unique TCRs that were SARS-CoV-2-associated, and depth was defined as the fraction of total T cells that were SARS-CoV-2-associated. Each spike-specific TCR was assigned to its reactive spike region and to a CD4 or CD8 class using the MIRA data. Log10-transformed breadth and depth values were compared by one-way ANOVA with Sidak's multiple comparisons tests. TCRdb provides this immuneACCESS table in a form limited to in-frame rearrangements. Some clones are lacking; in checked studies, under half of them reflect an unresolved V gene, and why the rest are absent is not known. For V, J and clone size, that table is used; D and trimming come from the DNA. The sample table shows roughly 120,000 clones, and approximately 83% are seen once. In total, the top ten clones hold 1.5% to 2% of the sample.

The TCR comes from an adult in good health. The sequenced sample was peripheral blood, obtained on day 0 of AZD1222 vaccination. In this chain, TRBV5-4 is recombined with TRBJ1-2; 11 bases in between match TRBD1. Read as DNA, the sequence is TGTGCCAGCAGCTTGGCCGAGGACAGGGGGCTTCGGGGAGTCTATGGCTACACCTTC. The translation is CASSLAEDRGLRGVYGYTF.